This is a list of T cell receptor beta chains from one sample in a study of shared clonotypes between healthy human individuals. Sequenced by immunoSEQ multiplex PCR; TCRdb stores in-frame clones only, minus some. Of 1.6 million or so clones in the sample, about 98.5% are singletons; the top ten hold roughly 0.35%. Specimen: naive CD4+ T cells sorted from blood. Receptor source: a young man in good health. Both conserved end residues are part of each CDR3.

V gene: TRBV18
CDR3 length: 14
CDR3 protein: CASSYYRDNQPQHF

V gene: TRBV30
CDR3 length: 17
CDR3 protein: CAWKIVGLAGDTGELFF

V gene: TRBV11-2
CDR3 length: 14
CDR3 protein: CASSFDRVADEQFF

V gene: TRBV6-1
CDR3 length: 12
CDR3 protein: CATTGGRKTQYF

V gene: TRBV21-1
CDR3 length: 11
CDR3 protein: CASSKAHEQFF

V gene: TRBV19
CDR3 length: 13
CDR3 protein: CASSERQTNEQYF

V gene: TRBV5-6
CDR3 length: 14
CDR3 protein: CASSLFGQNQPQHF

V gene: TRBV5-1
CDR3 length: 14
CDR3 protein: CASSLNDANTEAFF

V gene: TRBV5-1
CDR3 length: 14
CDR3 protein: CASSSFGGTGELFF

V gene: TRBV10-1
CDR3 length: 15
CDR3 protein: CASSEVTGSSYEQYF

V gene: TRBV5-1
CDR3 length: 13
CDR3 protein: CASSRSPQETQYF

V gene: TRBV7-2
CDR3 length: 15
CDR3 protein: CASSQGGSGANVLTF

V gene: TRBV7-2
CDR3 length: 15
CDR3 protein: CASSATGPTRETQYF

V gene: TRBV15
CDR3 length: 18
CDR3 protein: CATSRTLRGREYQETQYF

V gene: TRBV4-2
CDR3 length: 13
CDR3 protein: CASSQGTGDTQYF

V gene: TRBV27
CDR3 length: 14
CDR3 protein: CASSLSTGSTKQYF

V gene: TRBV6-5
CDR3 length: 15
CDR3 protein: CASRLYSGDGEKLFF

V gene: TRBV2
CDR3 length: 19
CDR3 protein: CASSPRGASGRSITDTQYF

V gene: TRBV7-2
CDR3 length: 16
CDR3 protein: CASSLRFGVMNTEAFF

V gene: TRBV29-1
CDR3 length: 18
CDR3 protein: CSVEGAGGPRSSYNEQFF

V gene: TRBV6-5
CDR3 length: 16
CDR3 protein: CASSYDRTGRNQPQHF

V gene: TRBV7-2
CDR3 length: 14
CDR3 protein: CASTPGPGTEKLFF

V gene: TRBV5-6
CDR3 length: 16
CDR3 protein: CASSRSGGLAKNIQYF

V gene: TRBV5-1
CDR3 length: 16
CDR3 protein: CASSWEGARANYGYTF

V gene: TRBV5-1
CDR3 length: 14
CDR3 protein: CASSSGTDTYEQYF

V gene: TRBV29-1
CDR3 length: 14
CDR3 protein: CSVEGPGSYNEQFF

V gene: TRBV2
CDR3 length: 11
CDR3 protein: CASRTSSEQYF

V gene: TRBV9
CDR3 length: 15
CDR3 protein: CASSATGGTYNEQFF

V gene: TRBV2
CDR3 length: 12
CDR3 protein: CASSVGGTEAFF

V gene: TRBV5-3
CDR3 length: 16
CDR3 protein: CARSLGFGPSSYEQYF

V gene: TRBV4-3
CDR3 length: 15
CDR3 protein: CASSQGTGPTDTQYF

V gene: TRBV27
CDR3 length: 15
CDR3 protein: CASSFGRPANYGYTF

V gene: TRBV28
CDR3 length: 15
CDR3 protein: CASKYMGGSSYEQYF

V gene: TRBV15
CDR3 length: 19
CDR3 protein: CATSRGLRWTSGTVDTQYF

V gene: TRBV4-3
CDR3 length: 17
CDR3 protein: CASSQDRGMSYTGELFF

V gene: TRBV30
CDR3 length: 15
CDR3 protein: CAWSSRREWAYEQYF

V gene: TRBV2
CDR3 length: 14
CDR3 protein: CASSGAGGSDTQYF

V gene: TRBV7-2
CDR3 length: 18
CDR3 protein: CASSLGPDQGAQTGELFF

V gene: TRBV7-9
CDR3 length: 14
CDR3 protein: CASSLAGARETQYF

V gene: TRBV11-2
CDR3 length: 13
CDR3 protein: CASSLEGIYEQYF

V gene: TRBV10-3
CDR3 length: 17
CDR3 protein: CAISESGTRSSPDTQYF

V gene: TRBV18
CDR3 length: 17
CDR3 protein: CASSPLVGVLAKNIQYF

V gene: TRBV10-3
CDR3 length: 13
CDR3 protein: CASQMGKGDEQYF

V gene: TRBV9
CDR3 length: 16
CDR3 protein: CASSVVGRASGAEQFF

V gene: TRBV27
CDR3 length: 16
CDR3 protein: CASRPGGGRAADTQYF

V gene: TRBV5-5
CDR3 length: 13
CDR3 protein: CASSPGVAETQYF

V gene: TRBV6-1
CDR3 length: 11
CDR3 protein: CASSFNYGYTF

V gene: TRBV5-5
CDR3 length: 13
CDR3 protein: CASSRGLVDEAFF

V gene: TRBV28
CDR3 length: 14
CDR3 protein: CASSGARWAASAFF

V gene: TRBV5-1
CDR3 length: 16
CDR3 protein: CASSLAEVRYTGELFF

V gene: TRBV7-9
CDR3 length: 17
CDR3 protein: CASSPALGRSGKETQYF